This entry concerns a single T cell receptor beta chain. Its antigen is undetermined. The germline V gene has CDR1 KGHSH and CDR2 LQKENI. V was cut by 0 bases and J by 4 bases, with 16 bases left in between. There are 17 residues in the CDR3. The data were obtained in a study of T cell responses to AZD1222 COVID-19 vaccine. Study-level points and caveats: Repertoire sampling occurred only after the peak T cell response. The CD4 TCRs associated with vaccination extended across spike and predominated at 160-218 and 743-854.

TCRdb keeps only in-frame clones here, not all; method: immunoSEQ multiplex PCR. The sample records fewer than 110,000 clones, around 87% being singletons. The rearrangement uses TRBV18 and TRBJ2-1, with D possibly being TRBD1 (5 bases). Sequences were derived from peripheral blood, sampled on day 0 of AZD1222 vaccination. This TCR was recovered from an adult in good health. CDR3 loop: CASSPPFLDNVYNEQFF. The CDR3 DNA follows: TGTGCCAGCTCACCACCATTCCTGGACAACGTATACAATGAGCAGTTCTTC.